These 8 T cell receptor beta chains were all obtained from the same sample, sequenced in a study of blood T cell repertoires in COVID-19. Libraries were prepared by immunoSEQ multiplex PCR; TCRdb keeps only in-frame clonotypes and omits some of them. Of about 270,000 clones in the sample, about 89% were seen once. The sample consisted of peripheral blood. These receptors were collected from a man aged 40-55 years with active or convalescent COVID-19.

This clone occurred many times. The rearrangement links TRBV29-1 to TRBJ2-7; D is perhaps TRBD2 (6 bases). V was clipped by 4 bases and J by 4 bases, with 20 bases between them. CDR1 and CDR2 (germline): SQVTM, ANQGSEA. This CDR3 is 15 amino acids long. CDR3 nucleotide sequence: TGCAGCGTTGGGTGGGGGGATTACTCGGGATACGAGCAGTACTTC. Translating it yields CSVGWGDYSGYEQYF.

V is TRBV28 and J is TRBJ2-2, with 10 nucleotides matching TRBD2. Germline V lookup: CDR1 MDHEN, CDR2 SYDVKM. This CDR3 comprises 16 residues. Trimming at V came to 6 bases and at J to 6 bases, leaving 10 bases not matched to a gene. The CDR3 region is CASSLPPSGGSGELFF. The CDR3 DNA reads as TGTGCCAGCAGCCTCCCCCCTAGCGGGGGCTCCGGGGAGCTGTTTTTT.

CDR3 in DNA: TGCGCCAGCAGTGTGGCTAGCGGGGACTCCTACAATGAGCAGTTCTTC. Protein product: CASSVASGDSYNEQFF. The gene calls are TRBV10-1 and TRBJ2-1; 9 nucleotides match TRBD2. With V trimmed by 4 bases and J by 0 bases, 4 bases remained unmatched. This CDR3 is 16 amino acids long. Germline CDR1 WNHNN, CDR2 SYGVQD (reference sequence).

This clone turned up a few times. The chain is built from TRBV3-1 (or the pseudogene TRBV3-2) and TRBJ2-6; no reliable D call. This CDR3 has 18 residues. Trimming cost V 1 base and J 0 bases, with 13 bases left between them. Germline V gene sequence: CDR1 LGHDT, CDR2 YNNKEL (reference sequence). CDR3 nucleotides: TGTGCCAGCAGCCAAGTAGGATGGGCAAGCTCTGGGGCCAACGTCCTGACTTTC. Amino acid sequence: CASSQVGWASSGANVLTF.

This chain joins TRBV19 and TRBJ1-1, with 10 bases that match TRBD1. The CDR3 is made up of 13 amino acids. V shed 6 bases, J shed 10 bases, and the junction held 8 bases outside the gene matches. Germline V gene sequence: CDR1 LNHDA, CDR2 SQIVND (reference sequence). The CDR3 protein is CASSQRQGAGAFF. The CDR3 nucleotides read TGTGCCAGTAGCCAGAGACAGGGGGCGGGAGCTTTCTTT.

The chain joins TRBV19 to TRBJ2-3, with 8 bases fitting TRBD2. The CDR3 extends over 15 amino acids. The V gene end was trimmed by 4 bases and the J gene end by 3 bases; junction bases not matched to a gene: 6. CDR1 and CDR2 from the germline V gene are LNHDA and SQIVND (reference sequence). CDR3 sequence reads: CASSRGTRRTDTQYF. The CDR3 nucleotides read TGTGCCAGTAGTAGGGGGACTAGACGGACAGATACGCAGTATTTT.

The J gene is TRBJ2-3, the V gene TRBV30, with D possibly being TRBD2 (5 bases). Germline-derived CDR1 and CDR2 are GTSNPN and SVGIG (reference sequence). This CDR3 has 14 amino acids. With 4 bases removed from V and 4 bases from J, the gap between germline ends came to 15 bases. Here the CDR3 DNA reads TGTGCCTGGATTCCTCGGAGGCTGGCAGATACGCAGTATTTT. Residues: CAWIPRRLADTQYF. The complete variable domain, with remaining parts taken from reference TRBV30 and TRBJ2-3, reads SQTIHQWPATLVQPVGSPLSLECTVEGTSNPNLYWYRQAAGRGLQLLFYSVGIGQISSEVPQNLSASRPQDRQFILSSKKLLLSDSGFYLCAWIPRRLADTQYFGPGTRLTVL.

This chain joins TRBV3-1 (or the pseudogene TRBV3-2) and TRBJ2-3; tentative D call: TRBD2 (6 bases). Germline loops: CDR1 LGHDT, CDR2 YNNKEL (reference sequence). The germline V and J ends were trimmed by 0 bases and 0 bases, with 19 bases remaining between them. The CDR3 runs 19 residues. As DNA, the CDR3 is TGTGCCAGCAGCCAAGAGATAGGGAGGACCTCCACTAGCACAGATACGCAGTATTTT. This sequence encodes CASSQEIGRTSTSTDTQYF.